The 5 T cell receptor beta chains reported below all come from one sample, sequenced in a study of blood T cell repertoires in COVID-19. Sequenced by immunoSEQ multiplex PCR; TCRdb stores in-frame clones only, minus some. The repertoire includes 180,000 or so clones, about 85% of them detected once, and approximately 14% sits in the top ten. The sample consisted of peripheral blood. The receptors come from a woman aged 65 to 85 with COVID-19, enrolled during active disease.

In its sample, this clone was seen many times. The CDR3 is CSVQGGKMNTEAFF. Written as DNA, the CDR3 is TGCAGCGTCCAGGGCGGGAAGATGAACACTGAAGCTTTCTTT. The V gene is TRBV29-1, the J gene TRBJ1-1, with D perhaps matching TRBD1 (5 bases). V was clipped by 6 bases and J by 0 bases, with 14 bases between them. In germline, CDR1 is SQVTM, CDR2 ANQGSEA. The CDR3 runs to 14 residues.

The V and J genes are TRBV2 and TRBJ1-5, with D maybe TRBD1 (6 bases). The CDR3 extends over 13 amino acids. The ends were cut back, 6 bases at V and 6 bases at J, with 12 bases in the middle. Germline assignment: CDR1 SNHLY and CDR2 FYNNEI. This CDR3 is CASRLQGTQPQHF. The CDR3 nucleotides read TGTGCCAGCAGACTTCAGGGGACTCAGCCCCAGCATTTT.

V gene TRBV5-1 combines with J gene TRBJ2-3; unclear D gene. The germline gives CDR1 SGHRS, CDR2 YFSETQ. V dropped 0 bases and J dropped 4 bases, with 12 bases sitting between them. CDR3 length: 15 residues. This chain's CDR3 is CASSLGVYNPDTQYF. The CDR3 bases are TGCGCCAGCAGCTTGGGAGTATATAACCCAGATACGCAGTATTTT.

This rearrangement joins TRBV9 to TRBJ2-2, with a tentative D call TRBD1 (6 bases). This CDR3 is built from 15 residues. The germline V gene encodes CDR1 SGDLS and CDR2 YYNGEE. The V end lost 1 base, the J end lost 7 bases, and 14 bases lay between the germline ends. The CDR3 nucleotides are TGTGCCAGCAGCGTACTACAGGGTCCGGACGGGGAGCTGTTTTTT. It codes for CASSVLQGPDGELFF.

This clone was recorded once. The chain has TRBV29-1 and TRBJ2-3, with D perhaps TRBD2 (6 bases). Trimming took 4 bases from V and 5 from J, leaving 19 bases between them. Germline values: CDR1 SQVTM, CDR2 ANQGSEA. This CDR3 contains 15 residues. The CDR3 here is CSVVYAGGTRDTQYF. The CDR3 DNA reads as TGCAGCGTTGTTTATGCCGGCGGGACGCGAGATACGCAGTATTTT.